Included here is one TCR beta chain sequence, with context. Only in-frame clones appear in the TCRdb table, and some are missing; sequencing was by immunoSEQ multiplex PCR. The table has 310,000 or so clones, about 87% seen once. This specimen belongs to a study of blood T cell repertoires in COVID-19. The V gene's germline CDR1 is SGDLS and CDR2 YYNGEE. The CDR3 is made up of 15 amino acids. V lost 0 bases to trimming and J lost 3 bases; unmatched junction nucleotides: 5. Sequencing was done on a sample of PBMCs or T cells enriched from blood (not recorded which). The receptor was derived from a woman aged 18 to 35 who had recovered from COVID-19. The chain is built from TRBV9 and TRBJ2-7, with 8 bases that match TRBD2. CDR3 sequence (DNA): TGTGCCAGCAGCGTAGCGCCCAGCGGGGGCTACGAGCAGTACTTC. Protein product: CASSVAPSGGYEQYF.